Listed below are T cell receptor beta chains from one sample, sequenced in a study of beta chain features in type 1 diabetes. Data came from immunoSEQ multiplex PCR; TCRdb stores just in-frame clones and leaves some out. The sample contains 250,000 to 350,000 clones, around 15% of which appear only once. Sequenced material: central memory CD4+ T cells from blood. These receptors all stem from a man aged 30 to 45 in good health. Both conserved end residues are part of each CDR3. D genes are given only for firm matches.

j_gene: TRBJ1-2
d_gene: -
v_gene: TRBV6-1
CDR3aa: CASSESVGAGYGYTF

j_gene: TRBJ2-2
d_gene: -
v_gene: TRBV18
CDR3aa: CASSPDKNTGELFF

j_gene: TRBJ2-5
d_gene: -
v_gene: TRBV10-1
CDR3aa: CASSPGFQETQYF

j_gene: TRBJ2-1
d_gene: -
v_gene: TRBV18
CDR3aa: CASSPPSLVNEQFF

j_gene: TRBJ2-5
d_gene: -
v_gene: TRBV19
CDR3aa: CASGISGETQYF

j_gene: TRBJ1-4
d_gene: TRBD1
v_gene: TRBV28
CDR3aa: CAIRQGGEKLFF

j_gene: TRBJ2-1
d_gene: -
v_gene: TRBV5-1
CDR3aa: CASSGRGPYNEQFF

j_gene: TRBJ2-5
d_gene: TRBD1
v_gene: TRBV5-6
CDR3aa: CASSKARGLAETQYF

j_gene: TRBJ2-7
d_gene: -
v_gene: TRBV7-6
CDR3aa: CASSRTDSSYEQYF

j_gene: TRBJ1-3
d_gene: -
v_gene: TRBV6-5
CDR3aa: CASSFSGPSGNTIYF

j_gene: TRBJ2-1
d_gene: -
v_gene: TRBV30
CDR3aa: CAWRPIGQKDNEQFF

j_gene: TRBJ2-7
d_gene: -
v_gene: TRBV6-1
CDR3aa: CASKLGQTYEQYF

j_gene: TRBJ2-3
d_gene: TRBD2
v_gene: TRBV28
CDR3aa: CASPPGLAGETDTQYF

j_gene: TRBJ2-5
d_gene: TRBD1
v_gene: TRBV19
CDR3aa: CASSVTQGLQGTQYF

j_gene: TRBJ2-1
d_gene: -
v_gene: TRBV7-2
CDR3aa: CASSPDSLLVRKGNEQFF

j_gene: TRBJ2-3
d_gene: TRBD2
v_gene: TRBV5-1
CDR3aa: CASSPAGGTDTQYF

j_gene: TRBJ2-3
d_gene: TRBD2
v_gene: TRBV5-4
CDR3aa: CASSLDGGSPTDTQYF

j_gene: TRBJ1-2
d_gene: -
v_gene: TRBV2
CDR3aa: CASTEGPRGGYTF

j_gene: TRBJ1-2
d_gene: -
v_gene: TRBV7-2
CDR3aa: CASRRGAYGYTF

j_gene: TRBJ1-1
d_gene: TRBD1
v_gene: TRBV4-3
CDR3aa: CASSQDGGTAEAFF

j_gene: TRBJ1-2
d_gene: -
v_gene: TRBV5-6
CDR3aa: CASSSTSGYGYTF

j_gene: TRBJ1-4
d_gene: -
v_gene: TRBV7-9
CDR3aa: CASRPGATNEKLFF

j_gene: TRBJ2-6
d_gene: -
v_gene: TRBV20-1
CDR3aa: CSARGANVLTF

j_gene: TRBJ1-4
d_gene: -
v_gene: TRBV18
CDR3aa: CASSPGATNEKLFF

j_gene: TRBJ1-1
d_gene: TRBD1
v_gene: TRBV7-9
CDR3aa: CASSRLQGGNTEAFF

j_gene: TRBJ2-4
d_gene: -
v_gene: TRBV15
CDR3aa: CATSRNRDLQYF

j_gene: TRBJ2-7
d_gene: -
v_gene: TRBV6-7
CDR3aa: CASSYRSSYEQYF

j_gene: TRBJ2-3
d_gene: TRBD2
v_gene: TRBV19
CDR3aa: CASSSTRGGRGVDTQYF

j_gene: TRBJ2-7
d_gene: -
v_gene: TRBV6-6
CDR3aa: CASRVFHEQYF

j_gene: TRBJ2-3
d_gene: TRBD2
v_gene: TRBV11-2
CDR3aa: CASSLASGGASTDTQYF

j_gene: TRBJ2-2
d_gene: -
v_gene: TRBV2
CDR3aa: CASSDKRSAGELFF

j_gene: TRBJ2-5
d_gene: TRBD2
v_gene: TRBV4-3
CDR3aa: CASSQVREGTQYF

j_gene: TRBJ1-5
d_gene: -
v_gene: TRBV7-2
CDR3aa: CASSLQDLNQPQHF

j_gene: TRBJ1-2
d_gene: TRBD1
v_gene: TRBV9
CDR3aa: CASSGSSGTGGRGGGYTF

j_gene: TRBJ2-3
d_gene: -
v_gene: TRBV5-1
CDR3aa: CASSLGADTDTQYF

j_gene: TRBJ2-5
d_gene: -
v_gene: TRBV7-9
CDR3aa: CASSLRGTAQETQYF

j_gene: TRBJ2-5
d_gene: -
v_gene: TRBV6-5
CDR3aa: CASSYSGTRGETQYF

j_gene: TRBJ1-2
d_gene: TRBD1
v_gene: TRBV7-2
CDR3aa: CASSALQGAFVGYTF

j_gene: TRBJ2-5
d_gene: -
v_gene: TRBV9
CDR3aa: CASGPRGTAQETQYF

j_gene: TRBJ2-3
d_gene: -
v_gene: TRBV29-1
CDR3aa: CSVGIGSTDTQYF

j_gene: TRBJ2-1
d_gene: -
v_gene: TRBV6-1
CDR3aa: CASIGGNHNEQFF

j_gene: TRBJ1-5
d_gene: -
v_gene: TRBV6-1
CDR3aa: CASSDGDPVQPQHF

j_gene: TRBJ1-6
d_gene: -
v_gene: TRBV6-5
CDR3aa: CASSYSNGRGPLHF

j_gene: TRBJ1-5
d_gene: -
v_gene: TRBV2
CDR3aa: CASSEALQGARPQHF

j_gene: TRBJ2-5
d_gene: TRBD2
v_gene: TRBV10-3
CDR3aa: CAISVAGTKETQYF

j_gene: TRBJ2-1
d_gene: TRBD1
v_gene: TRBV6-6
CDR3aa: CAIRDSVNNEQFF

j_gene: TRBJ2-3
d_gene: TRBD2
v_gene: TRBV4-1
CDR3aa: CASSPGLDNGDTQYF

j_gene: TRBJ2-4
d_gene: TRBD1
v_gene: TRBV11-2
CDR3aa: CASSGRTGTVKNIQYF

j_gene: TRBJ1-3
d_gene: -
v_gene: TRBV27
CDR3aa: CASSLFGGQEGNTIYF